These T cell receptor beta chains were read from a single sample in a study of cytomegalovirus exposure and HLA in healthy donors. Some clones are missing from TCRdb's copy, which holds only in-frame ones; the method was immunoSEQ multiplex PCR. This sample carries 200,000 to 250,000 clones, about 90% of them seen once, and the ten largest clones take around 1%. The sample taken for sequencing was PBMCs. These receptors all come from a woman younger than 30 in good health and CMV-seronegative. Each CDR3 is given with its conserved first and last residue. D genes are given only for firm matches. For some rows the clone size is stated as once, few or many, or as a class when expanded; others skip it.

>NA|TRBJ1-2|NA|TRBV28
TGTGCCAGCCGCACCCCGCAGGGCCGCCATGGCTACACCTTC
CASRTPQGRHGYTF
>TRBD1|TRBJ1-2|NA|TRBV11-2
TGTGCCAGCAGTCCATCCCGCTCCCGGGACAGGGGGCACCATGGCTACACCTTC
CASSPSRSRDRGHHGYTF
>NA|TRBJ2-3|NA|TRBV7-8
TGTGCCAGCATGGTAGGCGGGTCACTCCTCACAGATACGCAGTATTTT
CASMVGGSLLTDTQYF
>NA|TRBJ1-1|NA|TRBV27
TGTGCCAGCAGCCGGAGTCGGAAAGGGAGCAAAGCTTTCTTT
CASSRSRKGSKAFF
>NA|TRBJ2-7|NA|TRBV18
TGTGCCAGCTCACCCCGGGACAACTACTACGAGCAGTACTTC
CASSPRDNYYEQYF
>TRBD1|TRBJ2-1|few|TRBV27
TGTGCCAGCGGCACGAAGGACAGGGGATACAATGAGCAGTTCTTC
CASGTKDRGYNEQFF
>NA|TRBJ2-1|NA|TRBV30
TGTGCCTGGAGTGTACTGGATGAGCAGTTCTTC
CAWSVLDEQFF
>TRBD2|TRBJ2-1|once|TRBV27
TGTGCCAGCAGTCCGACTAGCGGAATTCTCTCAGAGCAGTTCTTC
CASSPTSGILSEQFF
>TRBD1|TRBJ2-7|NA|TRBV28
TGTGCCAGCAAGACAGGGGGTTACGAGCAGTACTTC
CASKTGGYEQYF
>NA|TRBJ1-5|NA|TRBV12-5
TGTGCTAGTGGATTAAGCGGTTTCACTGCCCTGAATCAGCCCCAGCATTTT
CASGLSGFTALNQPQHF
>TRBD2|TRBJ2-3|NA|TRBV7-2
TGTGCCAGCAGCTTCGGCGGGACTACTAGCACAGATACGCAGTATTTT
CASSFGGTTSTDTQYF
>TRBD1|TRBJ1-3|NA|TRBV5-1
TGCGCCAGCAGCTTGGCCGCGGGACAGGGAAACACCATATATTTT
CASSLAAGQGNTIYF
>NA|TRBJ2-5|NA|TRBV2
TGTGCCGGGGGCCGTTTAGGAAATGCAGAGACCCAGTACTTC
CAGGRLGNAETQYF
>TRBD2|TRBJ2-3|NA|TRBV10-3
TGTGCCATCAGGGGACTAGCGGAGAGCACAGATACGCAGTATTTT
CAIRGLAESTDTQYF
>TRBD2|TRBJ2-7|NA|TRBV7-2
TGTGCCAGCAGAGGGACTAGCGGGACCCCTGGTGAGCAGTACTTC
CASRGTSGTPGEQYF
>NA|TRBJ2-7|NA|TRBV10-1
TGCGCCAGCAGTGTGAACAGGGATGAGCAGTACTTC
CASSVNRDEQYF
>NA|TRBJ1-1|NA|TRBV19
TGTGCCAGTAGTATGCGGCGTCAGGGCGGCACTGAAGCTTTCTTT
CASSMRRQGGTEAFF
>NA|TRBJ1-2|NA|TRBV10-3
TGTGCCATCAGTCCACAGGGCCTAGGCGATGGCTACACCTTC
CAISPQGLGDGYTF
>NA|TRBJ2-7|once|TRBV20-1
TGCAGTGCTAGCGACAACTACGAGCAGTACTTC
CSASDNYEQYF
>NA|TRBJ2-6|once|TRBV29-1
TGCAGCGTTGATGATGGGGCCGGGGCCAACGTCCTGACTTTC
CSVDDGAGANVLTF
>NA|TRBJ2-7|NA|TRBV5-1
TGCGCCAGCAGCTCGAAGCGAGCCGGAGTGGGTCTCTACGAGCAGTACTTC
CASSSKRAGVGLYEQYF
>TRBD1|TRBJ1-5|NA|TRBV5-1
TGCGCCAGCAGCTTAGGGACAGTTAATAATCAGCCCCAGCATTTT
CASSLGTVNNQPQHF
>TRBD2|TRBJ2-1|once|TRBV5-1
TGCGCCAGCAGCCCCCTGGGGGGGGAGGAGCAGTTCTTC
CASSPLGGEEQFF
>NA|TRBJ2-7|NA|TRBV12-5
TGTGCTAGTGGTTTTGGACACGGCTACGAGCAGTACTTC
CASGFGHGYEQYF
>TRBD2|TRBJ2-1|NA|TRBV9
TGTGCCAGCAGCGTAGAGGGACTAGCCAATGAGCAGTTCTTC
CASSVEGLANEQFF
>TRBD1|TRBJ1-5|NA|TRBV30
TGTGTCTGGCTTCTCCCAGGGGGACAGGGGCAGGATTTTGGCAATCAGCCCCAGCATTTT
CVWLLPGGQGQDFGNQPQHF
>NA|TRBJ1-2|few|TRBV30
TGTGCCTGGAGAGTCGCAGGGCCCGGTGGCTACACCTTC
CAWRVAGPGGYTF
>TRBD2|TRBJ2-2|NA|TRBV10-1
TGCGCCAGCACCGGCAGGGAGGGCGGGGAGCTGTTTTTT
CASTGREGGELFF
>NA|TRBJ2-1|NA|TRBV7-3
TGTGCCAGCAGCTTAACTCGAGACAGCCTCTACAATGAGCAGTTCTTC
CASSLTRDSLYNEQFF
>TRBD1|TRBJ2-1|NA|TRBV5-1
TGCGCCAGCAGCACTGGGACAGGGGGCCTCTACAATGAGCAGTTCTTC
CASSTGTGGLYNEQFF
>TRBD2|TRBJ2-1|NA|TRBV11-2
TGTGCCAGCAGCTTGGCTGGGACTAGCGGGTATGCCCCACTTGAGCAGTTCTTC
CASSLAGTSGYAPLEQFF
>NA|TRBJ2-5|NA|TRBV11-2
TGTGCCAGCAGCTTAGGGTCGGCAGGGCCAGAGACCCAGTACTTC
CASSLGSAGPETQYF
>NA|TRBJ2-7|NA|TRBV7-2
TGTGCCAGCAGCTTAGATTCGGGGTCTGGGGAGCAGTACTTC
CASSLDSGSGEQYF
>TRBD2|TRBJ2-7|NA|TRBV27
TGTGCCAGCACTTCGGCGGGAGATGGCGAGCAGTACTTC
CASTSAGDGEQYF
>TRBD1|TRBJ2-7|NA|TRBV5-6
TGTGCCAGCAGCTTGTTCAGGGGACAGGGCCTTACCTACGAGCAGTACTTC
CASSLFRGQGLTYEQYF
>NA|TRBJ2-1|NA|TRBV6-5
TGTGCCAGCAGTTACGAGCGCGTCAAAGGCCGGAATGAGCAGTTCTTC
CASSYERVKGRNEQFF
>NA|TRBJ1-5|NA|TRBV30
TGTGCCTGGAGTGTTCAGTCCGATCAGCCCCAGCATTTT
CAWSVQSDQPQHF
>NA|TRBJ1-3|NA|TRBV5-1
TGCGCCAGCAGCGTACTACAGGGAAACTCTGGAAACACCATATATTTT
CASSVLQGNSGNTIYF
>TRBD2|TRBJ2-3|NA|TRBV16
TGTGCCAGCAGCCAAAGGACTAGCGGGAGAACAGATACGCAGTATTTT
CASSQRTSGRTDTQYF
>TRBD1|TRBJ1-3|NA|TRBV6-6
TGTGCCAGCAGTTATGGACAGGGCGGTTCTGGAAACACCATATATTTT
CASSYGQGGSGNTIYF
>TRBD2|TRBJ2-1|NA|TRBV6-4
TGTGCCAGCTCTTTCGCTAGCGGGAGGGCGGATGAGCAGTTCTTC
CASSFASGRADEQFF
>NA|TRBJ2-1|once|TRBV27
TGTGCCAGCTCGTCGGGGTTTGAGCAGTTCTTC
CASSSGFEQFF
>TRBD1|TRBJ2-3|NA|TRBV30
TGTGCCTGGACAACAGGGGGCACAGATACGCAGTATTTT
CAWTTGGTDTQYF
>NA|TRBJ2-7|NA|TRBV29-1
TGCAGCGTTATCCGGGACGGGAGCTACGAGCAGTACTTC
CSVIRDGSYEQYF
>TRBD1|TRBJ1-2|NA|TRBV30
TGTGCCTGGAGTCAACGGAGACAGGGCTATGGCTACACCTTC
CAWSQRRQGYGYTF
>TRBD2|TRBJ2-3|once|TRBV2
TGTGCCACCCTACTAGCGGGAGGGTCTGATACGCAGTATTTT
CATLLAGGSDTQYF
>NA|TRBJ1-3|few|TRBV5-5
TGTGCCAGCAGCCGCCAGGACATATCTGGAAACACCATATATTTT
CASSRQDISGNTIYF
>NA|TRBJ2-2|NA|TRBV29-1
TGCAGCGCCGAGTTTATCGGGGAGCTGTTTTTT
CSAEFIGELFF